Given below is one T cell receptor beta chain in context. The antigen remains undetermined. The CDR3 has 16 residues. The germline gives CDR1 LNHNV, CDR2 YYDKDF (reference sequence). Germline trimming cut 0 bases from V and 8 bases from J; bases unmatched to any gene: 5. This record comes from a study of cytomegalovirus exposure and HLA in healthy donors. About the research overall: A data release that came early held around 85 million unique TCRs from HLA-typed donors. Study-wide results and limits: Earlier analysis found most TCR beta V segments productive about 87% or about 30% of the time.

With 60 Vbeta and 13 Jbeta primers, the PCR was carried out. Sequencing used immunoSEQ multiplex PCR; TCRdb keeps in-frame clones, though not all of them. The sample holds roughly 100,000 clones; around 85% are singletons and the top ten take approximately 3.6%. Sequenced input: PBMCs. This clonotype was obtained from a young man in good health and CMV-seronegative. V and J are TRBV15 and TRBJ1-4; 11 bases are shared with TRBD1. The DNA for the CDR3 is TGTGCCACCAGCAGAGAGACGGGACAGGGGGGCGAAAAACTGTTTTTT. The encoded protein is CATSRETGQGGEKLFF.